The TCR beta chain under discussion was sequenced for a study of long-term antiretroviral therapy in people with HIV. The study, taken as a whole, reports: Pre-ART clonal expansions dominated every time point's repertoire. Post-ART diversity increased but stayed below transplant donor controls.

As regards this clone: Its matching antigen is unknown.

Version v3.0 of the immunoSEQ assay was performed at survey level. Sequencing efforts were directed toward about 35,000-50,000 T-cell genomes per sample. The assay was immunoSEQ multiplex PCR, and TCRdb's table has in-frame clones only and misses some. The table has around 4,500 clones, approximately 90% seen once. Cryopreserved PBMC, at roughly 0.85-11 million per sample, were present before DNA extraction. This CDR3 comprises 15 residues. Germline V CDR1 and CDR2: LNHDA, SQIVND (reference sequence). V lost 5 bases to trimming and J lost 2 bases, with 10 bases between them. This specimen consisted of unsorted PBMCs, obtained 1.3 years after starting antiretroviral therapy. The chain uses TRBV19 and TRBJ1-6; the D gene is possibly TRBD1 (6 bases). The receptor was isolated from a woman aged 45-60 years with HIV. The CDR3 coding sequence is TGTGCCAGTAGTTCAGGGGTAACCTATAATTCACCCCTCCACTTT. Translating gives CASSSGVTYNSPLHF.